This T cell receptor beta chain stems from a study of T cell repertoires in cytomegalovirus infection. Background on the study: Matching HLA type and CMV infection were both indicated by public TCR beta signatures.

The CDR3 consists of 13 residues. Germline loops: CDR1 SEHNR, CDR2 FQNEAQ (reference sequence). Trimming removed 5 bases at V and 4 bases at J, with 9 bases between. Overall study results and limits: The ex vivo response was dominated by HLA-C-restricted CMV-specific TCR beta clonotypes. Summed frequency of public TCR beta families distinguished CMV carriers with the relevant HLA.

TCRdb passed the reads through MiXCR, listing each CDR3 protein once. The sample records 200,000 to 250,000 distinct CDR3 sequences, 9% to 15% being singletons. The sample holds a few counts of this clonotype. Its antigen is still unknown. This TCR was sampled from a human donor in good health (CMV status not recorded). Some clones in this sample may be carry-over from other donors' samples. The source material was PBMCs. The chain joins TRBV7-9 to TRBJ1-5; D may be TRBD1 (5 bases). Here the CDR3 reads CASSPRQNQPQHF. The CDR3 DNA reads TGTGCCAGCAGCCCCCGACAGAATCAGCCCCAGCATTTT.